This entry features one T cell receptor (beta chain) sequence. This clonotype was seen many times. Which antigen it targets is not known. Nothing much larger sits one base from this clone, and base qualities are not available. These data originate in a study of blood T cells in healthy people across ages (dated by TCRdb to the mid-2010s). For the wider study: In model experiments, template switching captured roughly one uniquely barcoded TCR beta cDNA molecule for every two T cells. Using deep sequencing normalized with unique cDNA molecular identifiers, the study measured how TCR beta repertoire diversity changes with age. Donors of different ages were randomly distributed across sequencing lanes to avoid experimental bias. The donors were split into four age groups: young (average around 15 years), middle-aged (39), aged (over 55) and long-lived (over 80). Using the same blood draw, the study looked at two additional independent replicas of 1 million unique cDNA reads for two donors, one aged 18 to 30 and the other aged 80 or older.

From cysteine to phenylalanine, the CDR3 is 16 amino acids long. Kept here is only the CDR3 DNA, which spans 48 bases and is read in frame from base 1. CDR1 and CDR2 were assigned from the germline V gene as LGHNA and YNFKEQ. Compared with germline, V lacks 0 bases and J lacks 5 bases; bases without a gene match: 7. General findings and caveats noted by the study authors: Observed TCR beta diversity correlated strongly with the percentage of naive T cells measured by flow cytometry. Because donor CMV infection status was unknown, age-related changes in expanded clonotypes were potentially confounded. Total diversity estimates from one million sequenced T cells were considered lower bounds and underestimates. Bulk unsorted PBMC profiling prevented conclusive comparison of naive and antigen-experienced compartments. As age increased, observed TCR beta diversity per million T cells dropped in a roughly linear way, and a significant reduction was already evident by age about 40. Compared with the aged group, more naive CD4+ T cells, fewer expanded clones and increased TCR diversity were shown by the long-lived group, suggesting age selection.

The library was obtained by 5' RACE. The data were produced on an Illumina HiSeq 2500. A second PCR of roughly 7 to 12 cycles was run with a J-beta primer mix and a sample-barcoded 5' primer. A unique molecular identifier was introduced onto each TCR beta cDNA molecule by a template-switch 5' adaptor carrying 12 random nucleotides. Each sample yielded at least 3 million CDR3-containing paired-end reads. All of the RNA was converted into first-strand cDNA using the Mint cDNA synthesis kit, with a TRBC-specific oligonucleotide serving as the primer. All cDNA was treated with uracil-DNA glycosylase and then went through a first 18-cycle PCR with the universal primers M1SS and BC2_uni_R. The published analysis was carried out like this. Each sample was normalized by randomly selecting 1 million high-quality reads, each carrying a distinct molecular identifier. Instead of being binned into consensus sequences, reads with shared molecular identifiers were discarded. MiTCR, set to a Q25 quality threshold and the strictest error-elimination algorithm, was used for CDR3 identification, clonotype clustering and error correction. A nonparametric unseen species model with Euler transformation was used to estimate lower-bound total TCR beta diversity. TCRdb applied fastp at Q25 and MiXCR to the public reads, then kept only in-frame beta chains. Each entry is one CDR3 protein sequence, shown with its most common DNA and genes. The V and J calls and clone size are TCRdb's, not the authors'. This sample lists approximately 810,000 distinct CDR3 sequences; around 36% were detected once. Over 10% of the sample is in the top ten clones.

The roughly 37 donors, aged about 6 to 95 years, were systemically healthy Caucasian individuals from Russia. Each donor gave about 10 milliliters of peripheral blood, drawn into EDTA-treated Vacutainer tubes. Ficoll-Paque density-gradient centrifugation was used to isolate PBMCs, with at least 6.5 million per sample. Total RNA was extracted from PBMCs with Trizol reagent, with at least 5.5 micrograms obtained per sample. For every donor, an aliquot of PBMCs went through flow cytometry to measure the percentages of naive CD45RAhigh/CD27high T cells. The chain uses TRBV4-2 and TRBJ2-1; 7 bases in the middle match TRBD2. This clonotype originated in a man aged 18-30 years in good health. The sample was blood. The encoded CDR3 is CASSQDEAGVDNEQFF. The nucleotides are TGTGCCAGCAGCCAAGATGAGGCGGGGGTTGACAATGAGCAGTTCTTC.